This TCR beta chain is drawn from a study of T-cell memory formation after mild COVID-19. Study-wide results and limits: Cross-reactive memory appears to have joined, as suggested by some responding clones showing up in pre-infection memory.

Germline-derived CDR1 and CDR2 are MDHEN and SYDVKM. The CDR3 sequence is 14 residues long. V was trimmed by 10 bases and J by 2 bases, leaving 18 bases between them. Remarks on this clonotype: Its cognate antigen is unknown.

TCRdb reanalysed the 5' RACE reads using MiXCR and keeps one entry per CDR3 protein. Of about 49,000 distinct CDR3 sequences in the sample, about 7.3% were seen once. Sequencing was done on a sample of PBMCs or a T cell subset sorted from them (not recorded which). The clonotype was recovered from a man younger than 35 who had mild COVID-19 (a few samples of this study predate the infection). Cell type and time point are not known. The J gene is TRBJ2-7, the V gene TRBV28, with D tentatively TRBD1 (6 bases). CDR3 DNA: TGTGCCACCCAGGACAGAGATTGGCCCTACGAGCAGTACGTC. It codes for CATQDRDWPYEQYV.